This T cell receptor (beta chain) was recovered during a study of T cells in Graves' hyperthyroidism and ophthalmopathy. Overall study context: Blood from the periphery was taken at initial diagnosis, before any treatment. General observations from the study: Ophthalmopathy was model-predicted a median about 6 months pre-onset.

This clonotype was seen ten or more times. No antigen is known for it. RNA transcripts provided the source from which TCR beta CDR3 regions were amplified. Primed by the HTBI set, a first-round RT-PCR was run on the TCR CDR3. TCRdb itself ran the multiplex PCR reads through MiXCR, one entry per CDR3 protein. The sample carries some 210,000 distinct CDR3 sequences, about 15% recorded once. The sample consisted of blood. The sequence was collected from a man in his forties or fifties with Graves' hyperthyroidism.

CDR3 coding DNA: TGTGCCAGCTCCCAACGCGGGGGGAGCGGGAGGAATTCATACGAGCAGTACTTC. It yields the protein CASSQRGGSGRNSYEQYF. V and J are TRBV18 and TRBJ2-7, with 9 bases that match TRBD2. This CDR3 is 18 amino acids long. The germline CDR1 and CDR2 sequences are KGHSH and LQKENI. After removal of 6 bases from V and 4 bases from J, the junction contained 19 bases not matched to a gene.